One and the same sample provided the 20 T cell receptor beta chains below, sequenced in a study of TIL therapy for anti-PD-1-resistant metastatic lung cancer (dated by TCRdb to about 2021). The sample's time point label, decoded: pre-treatment sample, taken before nivolumab and TIL therapy. TCR beta CDR3 regions were amplified from genomic DNA with the immunoSEQ v3 hsTCRB kit using bias-controlled multiplex PCR. Entries here come from immuneACCESS through TCRdb and include only in-frame sequences with V and J called. Some clones fail to appear in such tables; in the studies checked, an unresolved V gene covers under half of the shortfall, and the cause of the remainder is unknown. The sample table contains about 59,000 clones; only one count was recorded for around 79% of them. 1.8% of the sample is held by the ten biggest clonotypes. This sample comprised blood, obtained at baseline. Receptors originate from a person aged 25 to 85 with non-small cell lung cancer.

The chain recombines TRBV10-3 with TRBJ2-7, with D unresolved. Per the germline V gene, CDR1 is ENHRY and CDR2 is SYGVKD. This CDR3 is built from 13 residues. V lost 2 bases and J 6 bases, leaving 11 bases between the germline ends. The CDR3 nucleotides are TGTGCCATCAGTGAGGGGTCAGAGCGCGAGCAGTACTTC. It translates to CAISEGSEREQYF.

The table lists this clone with a few counts. The V and J genes are TRBV6-1 and TRBJ1-1; no firm D call. The germline V and J ends were trimmed by 5 bases and 8 bases, with 9 bases remaining between them. This CDR3 has 11 amino acids. Germline V gene sequence: CDR1 MNHNS, CDR2 SASEGT. The DNA for the CDR3 is TGTGCCAGCAGTTTAAGGCCCGAAGCTTTCTTT. This sequence encodes CASSLRPEAFF.

This clone was recorded once. V is TRBV29-1 and J is TRBJ2-2, with 8 bases lining up with TRBD1. The CDR3 has 16 amino acids. V was pared by 6 bases and J by 0 bases, with 9 bases of the junction left unmatched. Germline V gene data show CDR1 as SQVTM and CDR2 as ANQGSEA. The CDR3 protein is CSVEYRGRSNTGELFF. Written as DNA, the CDR3 is TGCAGCGTCGAGTACAGGGGGAGGTCGAACACCGGGGAGCTGTTTTTT.

The V and J genes are TRBV9 and TRBJ2-3; 8 nucleotides agree with TRBD2. CDR3 length: 16 amino acids. The germline V gene has CDR1 SGDLS and CDR2 YYNGEE. Trimming cost V 0 bases and J 0 bases; bases outside gene matches: 3. CDR3 in DNA: TGTGCCAGCAGCGTAGGGGCTAGCGGGAGCACAGATACGCAGTATTTT. This translates into CASSVGASGSTDTQYF. Based on the CDR3 plus reference TRBV9 and TRBJ2-3, the full variable domain is DSGVTQTPKHLITATGQRVTLRCSPRSGDLSVYWYQQSLDQGLQFLIQYYNGEERAKGNILERFSAQQFPDLHSELNLSSLELGDSALYFCASSVGASGSTDTQYFGPGTRLTVL.

This chain connects TRBV25-1 to TRBJ1-2; TRBD1 aligns across 9 bases. Germline V gene sequence: CDR1 MGHDK, CDR2 SYGVNS. The CDR3 covers 15 residues. After removal of 4 bases from V and 6 bases from J, the junction contained 9 bases not matched to a gene. CDR3 amino acids: CASSALSRDRDGYTF. The CDR3, as DNA: TGTGCCAGCAGTGCCCTATCCCGGGACAGGGATGGCTACACCTTC.

J is TRBJ2-3 and V is TRBV9, with 10 positions matching TRBD2. J gave up 1 base and V 4 bases, and 9 bases lay outside the gene matches. The V gene's germline CDR1 is SGDLS and CDR2 YYNGEE. The CDR3 is made up of 17 amino acids. CDR3 nucleotides: TGTGCCAGCAGCTTTAGCGGGAGGAGATTGGGCACAGATACGCAGTATTTT. This gives the protein CASSFSGRRLGTDTQYF.

The rearrangement uses TRBV19 and TRBJ2-5; D is perhaps TRBD1 (6 bases). The CDR3 extends over 16 amino acids. The V gene lost 5 bases and the J gene lost 1 base, with 17 bases spanning the gap. Germline V gene lookup returns CDR1 LNHDA and CDR2 SQIVND (reference sequence). CDR3 in DNA: TGTGCCAGTAGTCCGGGATATACAGGGTTCCAAGAGACCCAGTACTTC. Amino acid sequence: CASSPGYTGFQETQYF.

The chain's CDR3 is CASLDGIYGYTF. CDR3 DNA: TGTGCCAGCTTGGACGGAATTTATGGCTACACCTTC. The chain recombines TRBV6-5 with TRBJ1-2; unclear D gene. The CDR3 totals 12 residues. Between the trimmed V and J ends, which lost 8 bases and 5 bases, there was a span of 12 bases. Germline V lookup: CDR1 MNHEY, CDR2 SVGAGI.

The chain has TRBV28 and TRBJ1-4, with D maybe TRBD1 (5 bases). Trimming took off 5 bases at V and 6 bases at J, with 16 bases between the two ends. From germline, CDR1 is MDHEN and CDR2 SYDVKM. The CDR3 consists of 15 residues. CDR3 amino acids: CASSPGGRMHEKLFF. CDR3 nucleotide sequence: TGTGCCAGCAGTCCTGGGGGACGCATGCATGAAAAACTGTTTTTT.

Turning to this clone: Other DNA sequences of this sample code for an identical CDR3. The V call is TRBV28, the J call TRBJ2-7; maybe TRBD2 (6 bases). Per the germline V gene, CDR1 is MDHEN and CDR2 is SYDVKM. V lost 5 bases and J lost 4, with 6 bases in between. This CDR3 spans 11 amino acids. The CDR3 reads CASSRGYEQYF. CDR3 DNA: TGTGCCAGCAGTCGGGGGTACGAGCAGTACTTC.

In its sample, this clone was seen a few times. The V gene is TRBV2, the J gene TRBJ1-2; D call uncertain. The germline V gene encodes CDR1 SNHLY and CDR2 FYNNEI. The CDR3 contains 11 residues. Trimming left V 7 bases short and J 6 bases short, with 9 bases between. The CDR3, as DNA: TGTGCCAGCACCTCTAGCGATGGCTACACCTTC. Translated: CASTSSDGYTF.

In nucleotides, the CDR3 is TGTGCCAGCAAAGGGCAGGGGTCTAACTATGGCTACACCTTC. This gives the protein CASKGQGSNYGYTF. This chain connects TRBV9 to TRBJ1-2; tentative D call: TRBD1 (6 bases). This CDR3 is 14 amino acids long. The V end lost 6 bases, the J end lost 0 bases, and 12 bases lay between the germline ends. Germline loops: CDR1 SGDLS, CDR2 YYNGEE.

The sample holds a few counts of this clone. The chain links TRBV7-9 to TRBJ2-4; perhaps TRBD2 as D (6 bases). Germline loops: CDR1 SEHNR, CDR2 FQNEAQ (reference sequence). The V and J ends lost 5 bases and 0 bases respectively, with 11 bases between them. There are 15 residues in the CDR3. In DNA, the CDR3 is TGTGCCAGCAGCGCGACTAGATTAGCCAAAAACATTCAGTACTTC. Residues: CASSATRLAKNIQYF.

The chain combines TRBV29-1 with TRBJ2-7; the D gene is possibly TRBD2 (7 bases). Germline V gene sequence: CDR1 SQVTM, CDR2 ANQGSEA. CDR3 length equals 11 residues. The germline V and J ends were trimmed by 6 bases and 7 bases, with 13 bases remaining between them. The CDR3: CSVARGGEQYF. The CDR3 bases are TGCAGCGTCGCGAGGGGGGGGGAGCAGTACTTC.

V is TRBV5-4 and J is TRBJ1-4, with a possible D match to TRBD1 (5 bases). V dropped 4 bases and J dropped 5 bases, with 15 bases sitting between them. Germline V gene data show CDR1 as SGHNT and CDR2 as YYREEE (reference sequence). This CDR3 is built from 15 residues. The CDR3 sequence is CASSPGRTINEKLFF. The CDR3 nucleotides read TGTGCCAGCAGCCCGGGACGGACTATCAATGAAAAACTGTTTTTT.

This rearrangement joins TRBV11-3 to TRBJ2-5; no firm D call. With 3 bases removed from V and 2 bases from J, the gap between germline ends came to 10 bases. Looked up from germline, CDR1 is SGHNT and CDR2 is YENEEA. There are 14 residues in the CDR3. CDR3 protein: CASSFATAQETQYF. The CDR3 DNA is TGTGCCAGCAGCTTTGCAACAGCTCAAGAGACCCAGTACTTC.

The rearrangement joins TRBV29-1 to TRBJ1-1, with D perhaps TRBD1 (6 bases). The germline V gene encodes CDR1 SQVTM and CDR2 ANQGSEA. Deletions cut 3 bases from V and 0 bases from J, with 14 bases between. The CDR3 extends over 15 amino acids. This chain's CDR3 is CSVDGRGTMNTEAFF. CDR3 in DNA: TGCAGCGTTGATGGTAGGGGGACGATGAACACTGAAGCTTTCTTT.

This clone appeared a few times. CDR3 region: CASSYSGGTIGGYTF. The CDR3 DNA is TGTGCCAGCAGTTACTCCGGAGGGACGATTGGCGGCTACACCTTC. The chain links TRBV6-6 to TRBJ1-2; tentative D call: TRBD1 (5 bases). CDR1 and CDR2 (germline): MNHNY, SVGAGI (reference sequence). The CDR3 runs to 15 residues. V lost 0 bases and J 8 bases, leaving 16 bases between the germline ends.

This rearrangement joins TRBV19 to TRBJ2-3, with 7 positions matching TRBD2. Germline V gives CDR1 LNHDA, CDR2 SQIVND (reference sequence). The CDR3 totals 14 residues. V shed 6 bases, J shed 0 bases, and the junction held 3 bases outside the gene matches. The CDR3 DNA follows: TGTGCCAGTAGCAGCGGGGCTAGCACAGATACGCAGTATTTT. Its translation: CASSSGASTDTQYF.

Comments on this clone: This sample includes further DNA sequences coding for the same CDR3. The chain employs TRBV6-5 and TRBJ2-7, with 8 nucleotides matching TRBD1. The CDR3 has 15 residues. CDR1 is MNHEY and CDR2 is SVGAGI in the germline V gene. V lost 0 bases, J lost 0 bases, and 1 base stayed unmatched. The CDR3 nucleotides read TGTGCCAGCAGTTACTCAGGACAGGGCTCCTACGAGCAGTACTTC. Amino acid sequence: CASSYSGQGSYEQYF.